This T cell receptor (beta chain) originates from a study of blood T cell repertoires in COVID-19. Only in-frame clones appear in the TCRdb table, and some are missing; sequencing was by immunoSEQ multiplex PCR. The sample consists of 220,000 or so clones, 65% to 85% of them appearing once. This CDR3 has 17 amino acids. The V gene end was trimmed by 2 bases and the J gene end by 0 bases; junction bases not matched to a gene: 9. In germline, CDR1 is MNHEY, CDR2 SVGEGT. The receptor comes from a woman aged 60-75 years with acute or convalescent COVID-19. Sample: peripheral blood. The genes are TRBV6-2 or TRBV6-3 and TRBJ2-5; TRBD1 matches at 7 bases. The CDR3 region has the DNA TGTGCCAGCAGTTACGCGACAGGGAGCTATAACCAAGAGACCCAGTACTTC. Amino acids: CASSYATGSYNQETQYF.